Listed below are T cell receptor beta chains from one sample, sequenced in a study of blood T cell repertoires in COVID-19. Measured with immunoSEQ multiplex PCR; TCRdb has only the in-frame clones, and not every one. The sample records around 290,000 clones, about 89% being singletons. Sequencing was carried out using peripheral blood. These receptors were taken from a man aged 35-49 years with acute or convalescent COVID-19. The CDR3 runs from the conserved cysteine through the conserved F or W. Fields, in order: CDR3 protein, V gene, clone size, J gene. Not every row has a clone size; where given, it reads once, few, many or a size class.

CASSSQQQGASGELFF TRBV5-4 NA TRBJ2-2
CASRGQGCYEQYF TRBV6-4 NA TRBJ2-7
CASSLEGRSSNQPQHF TRBV4-2 NA TRBJ1-5
CASSQGGVYGYTF TRBV14 NA TRBJ1-2
CASRGTVGGSLHF TRBV19 NA TRBJ1-6
CASSHGQVEQPQHF TRBV6-5 NA TRBJ1-5
CATSGGSFSYNEQFF TRBV24-1 few TRBJ2-1
CATSTGTKYEQYF TRBV15 NA TRBJ2-7
CASSQGQGLNEQFF TRBV4-2 NA TRBJ2-1
CASTRQGGTEAFF TRBV6-5 NA TRBJ1-1
CASSLAGQGARNSPLHF TRBV5-1 NA TRBJ1-6
CASSWPGQGAKATEAFF TRBV11-2 once TRBJ1-1
CASSLGAANTGELFF TRBV6-5 NA TRBJ2-2
CASSLEGGNSNQPQHF TRBV5-1 NA TRBJ1-5
CSALGGLNTEAFF TRBV29-1 NA TRBJ1-1
CASSPSGALDNSPLHF TRBV5-1 NA TRBJ1-6
CASSAYRGEAFF TRBV9 NA TRBJ1-1
CASRSGLAGFNNEQFF TRBV19 NA TRBJ2-1
CASTEGASSGYTF TRBV9 NA TRBJ1-2
CASVLRTGGEVSPLHF TRBV12-5 NA TRBJ1-6
CASATGPNTGELFF TRBV6-5 NA TRBJ2-2
CASGTKKDSPPYNEQFF TRBV27 NA TRBJ2-1
CASGLGSGPTDTQYF TRBV6-4 NA TRBJ2-3
CASSRQGGDRVQFF TRBV27 NA TRBJ2-1
CASSVNGGELFF TRBV9 NA TRBJ2-2
CAVKDRVGGNTIYF TRBV6-5 NA TRBJ1-3
CASSLDFRYEAFF TRBV7-2 once TRBJ1-1
CASNTGTANSPLHF TRBV6-5 NA TRBJ1-6
CASMGQGAFSSNQPQHF TRBV19 NA TRBJ1-5
CASSFLSGGGYEQYF TRBV7-9 NA TRBJ2-7
CSARTSGGPYNEQFF TRBV29-1 NA TRBJ2-1
CASSFSGGNGYTF TRBV11-2 NA TRBJ1-2
CASSTQGTTDTQYF TRBV27 NA TRBJ2-3
CAWSVGASVPDF TRBV30 NA TRBJ2-7
CASRAGTRFEGYTF TRBV6-5 NA TRBJ1-2
CASSPWTGVGNQPQHF TRBV4-1 NA TRBJ1-5
CASSQDRGSYGYTF TRBV3-1/TRBV3-2 NA TRBJ1-2
CASSLAADSYEQYF TRBV5-4 NA TRBJ2-7
CASSFRLEGTEAFF TRBV28 NA TRBJ1-1
CASSLTGTGAEAFF TRBV5-1 few TRBJ1-1
CASSAGTGYGYTF TRBV5-1 NA TRBJ1-2
CASSPIRGGRYQGYTF TRBV11-2 NA TRBJ1-2
CASSNLEGEADTQYF TRBV19 NA TRBJ2-3
CASSQQYTGELFF TRBV12-3/TRBV12-4 NA TRBJ2-2
CASSLVGGGWGSPLHF TRBV5-5 NA TRBJ1-6
CASSSPPGLALTDTQYF TRBV19 few TRBJ2-3
CATSFHRETYGYTF TRBV15 NA TRBJ1-2
CASSRAGEGTEAFF TRBV6-5 NA TRBJ1-1
CASSLNPGPGANVLTF TRBV5-1 NA TRBJ2-6